This paragraph covers one T cell receptor (beta chain) sequence. This receptor's antigen is unknown. No per-base quality is available; no much larger clone lies one base away. The donors belonged to the validation cohort of approximately 130 subjects, which was separate from the approximately 700-subject first cohort. V and J are trimmed by 2 bases and 6 bases, and the gene matches miss 10 bases of the junction. The CDR3 starts with the cysteine, ends with the phenylalanine, and has 17 residues. The kept DNA is CDR3 alone, 51 bases in frame from the first base. In the germline V gene, CDR1 corresponds to KGHSH and CDR2 to LQKENI. This record belongs to a study of cytomegalovirus exposure and HLA in healthy donors listed by TCRdb under 2017. Study-level background: According to a later analysis, one platform produced both the 120 validation repertoires and the roughly 640 repertoires of the first cohort. The study aimed to test whether signatures of past pathogen exposure could be identified by cataloging public T cell receptors. Along with the approximately 650-subject first cohort, a separate validation cohort of over a hundred different subjects was used. To predict cytomegalovirus infection status, the study combined high-throughput TCR immunosequencing, statistical association of individual TCRs with disease status, and machine learning. Results the study describes overall, beyond this receptor: Most TCR sequences were seen in very few donors, while some public TCRs were found in many individuals. In vitro tests confirmed that three of the cytomegalovirus-associated TCR beta chains recognize cytomegalovirus antigens. In a later analysis, TCRs clustered in the first cohort were found to also tend to co-occur in the approximately 120 validation repertoires, with 85% to 95% of cluster scores above 0. A total of roughly 160 TCR beta chains were listed by the study as associated with cytomegalovirus. The classifier was reported to diagnose cytomegalovirus status with high specificity and sensitivity in both the original cohort and the validation cohort. The authors suggested that the approach could potentially be extended to other disease states and immunological phenotypes. A later analysis had no HLA typing for the validation cohort, so co-occurrence there was scored across all 130 or so repertoires.

Libraries were built with the immunoSEQ multiplex PCR assay. The authors' pipeline ran thus. A statistical classification framework was developed to diagnose cytomegalovirus status using the catalog of TCR beta chain sequences. Drawn from immuneACCESS, this table holds only the in-frame rearrangements with V and J called that TCRdb kept. Clones are partly lost; checked studies trace under half to an unresolved V gene and leave the rest unexplained. From that table come the V and J calls and clone size; the DNA was used to work out D and trimming. The sample table shows about 65,000 clones, and 92% are seen once. Jointly, the top ten make up over 1% of the sample.

The source material was PBMCs. This sequence uses TRBV18 and TRBJ1-2; the junction holds 12 bases that match TRBD1. This TCR was recovered from a woman under 30 in good health and CMV-seronegative. The CDR3 protein sequence reads: CASSPGGQGAIDDGYTF. The DNA is as follows: TGTGCCAGCTCACCAGGGGGACAGGGGGCAATCGATGATGGCTACACCTTC. Where the CDR3 stops, the reference TRBV18 and TRBJ1-2 genes take over; the full variable domain is NAGVMQNPRHLVRRRGQEARLRCSPMKGHSHVYWYRQLPEEGLKFMVYLQKENIIDESGMPKERFSAEFPKEGPSILRIQQVVRGDSAAYFCASSPGGQGAIDDGYTFGSGTRLTVV.